This T cell receptor (beta chain) was observed in a study of blood T cell repertoires in COVID-19. Looked up from germline, CDR1 is MDHEN and CDR2 is SYDVKM. With 1 base removed from V and 3 bases from J, the gap between germline ends came to 12 bases. The CDR3 loop spans 15 amino acids. Sequencing was performed with immunoSEQ multiplex PCR; in TCRdb, only in-frame clones are kept and a portion is missing. The sample lists about 200,000 clones; 90% were seen once. The source is a man between 50 and 59 years old with acute or convalescent COVID-19. The material sequenced was peripheral blood. This chain links TRBV28 with TRBJ1-2; D ambiguous. The CDR3 nucleotides are TGTGCCAGCAGTTTATTCCGGGATTGGGACTATGGCTACACCTTC. It specifies CASSLFRDWDYGYTF.